The next 2 T cell receptor beta chains were all read from a single sample in a study of graft-versus-host responses after intestinal transplantation. Which antigens these TCRs recognize remains unknown. Assay used: immunoSEQ multiplex PCR; TCRdb lists only in-frame clones, some missing. The profile shows some 100,000 clones, about nine tenths of them singletons. Material: unstimulated CD8+ T cells sorted from spleen or lymph node cells, obtained before intestinal transplant. The origin of the receptors is a human donor who received an intestinal transplant.

The chain has TRBV9 and TRBJ2-1; no clear D gene. Germline-derived CDR1 and CDR2 are SGDLS and YYNGEE. The V end was cut by 0 bases, the J end by 10 bases, with 11 bases between. The CDR3 has 13 amino acids. This CDR3 is CASSVGWADEQFF. The DNA of the CDR3 is TGTGCCAGCAGCGTAGGTTGGGCAGACGAGCAGTTCTTC.

As for this clone: Other nucleotide sequences in the sample specify the same CDR3. The chain has TRBV13 and TRBJ2-7; D is unresolved. This CDR3 contains 12 residues. Trimming cost V 0 bases and J 0 bases, with 0 bases left between them. Looked up from germline, CDR1 is PRHDT and CDR2 is FYEKMQ (reference sequence). CDR3 residues: CASSLGSYEQYF. The CDR3 region has the DNA TGTGCCAGCAGCTTAGGCTCCTACGAGCAGTACTTC.